This T cell receptor beta chain was recorded in a study of control samples from healthy donors and cancer patients. Libraries were prepared by immunoSEQ multiplex PCR; TCRdb keeps only in-frame clonotypes and omits some of them. The sample lists about 130,000 clones, less than 90% seen once, with more than 1.5% in the top ten. Germline CDR1 is KGHSH and CDR2 is LQKENI. The CDR3 contains 13 residues. V dropped 8 bases and J dropped 2; count of bases not matched to a gene: 5. V usage is TRBV18 and J usage is TRBJ1-2; TRBD1 agrees at 7 bases. The source of this sequence is a man aged 18-30 years in good health. What was sequenced was blood. CDR3 coding DNA: TGTGCCAGCCGGCCGGGACAGAACTATGGCTACACCTTC. Amino acid sequence: CASRPGQNYGYTF.